This T cell receptor (beta chain) was observed in a study of blood T cells in healthy people across ages. The CDR3 loop spans 14 amino acids. CDR1 is KGHDR, CDR2 SFDVKD, per germline. In the case of this clonotype: One junction end disagrees with the germline gene, perhaps due to a read error.

Sample donors were healthy Caucasian individuals that came from Russia, aged roughly 6 to 100. Drawing of peripheral blood yielded approximately 10 milliliters from each donor. The use of a sample-barcoded 5' primer and a J-beta primer mix characterized a second PCR of about 7 to 12 cycles. In TCRdb, the 5' RACE reads were re-called with MiXCR into one record per CDR3 protein. The table includes 1 million to 1.2 million distinct CDR3 sequences, roughly two fifths detected once. This chain joins TRBV24-1 and TRBJ1-2; D is ambiguous. This receptor was identified in a man aged 18 to 35 in good health. The sample consisted of blood. The CDR3 region is CTTSPGGPYYGYTF. The CDR3 DNA follows: TGTACCACCAGCCCCGGCGGACCCTACTATGGCTACACCTTC.